These 14 T cell receptor beta chains were all obtained from the same sample, sequenced in a study of cytomegalovirus exposure and HLA in healthy donors. Both 60 Vbeta primers and 13 Jbeta primers went into the PCR. Assay used: immunoSEQ multiplex PCR; TCRdb lists only in-frame clones, some missing. This repertoire comprises roughly 34,000 clones; its ten largest clones make up around 4.2%. Sequencing used PBMCs. The receptors were sampled from a middle-aged woman in good health and CMV-seropositive.

This chain connects TRBV18 to TRBJ2-4; D perhaps matches TRBD2 (5 bases). V was pared by 3 bases and J by 0 bases, with 12 bases between. The CDR3 sequence is 16 residues long. Germline lookup yields CDR1 KGHSH and CDR2 LQKENI. The CDR3 DNA is TGTGCCAGCTCACCCCCAGGACTGGTAGCCAAAAACATTCAGTACTTC. Its protein product is CASSPPGLVAKNIQYF. The entire variable domain, with the rest obtained from reference TRBV18 and TRBJ2-4, is as follows: NAGVMQNPRHLVRRRGQEARLRCSPMKGHSHVYWYRQLPEEGLKFMVYLQKENIIDESGMPKERFSAEFPKEGPSILRIQQVVRGDSAAYFCASSPPGLVAKNIQYFGAGTRLSVL.

V gene TRBV4-3 combines with J gene TRBJ1-1, with D hard to call. Germline CDR1 and CDR2: LGHNA and YSLEER. V shed 1 base and J shed 3 bases, with 6 bases lying between them. This CDR3 region has 13 residues. CDR3 residues: CASSQVRDTEAFF. The DNA of the CDR3 is TGCGCCAGCAGCCAAGTGAGGGACACTGAAGCTTTCTTT.

This chain links TRBV10-2 with TRBJ2-7, with TRBD2 matching over 9 bases. The germline V gene has CDR1 WSHSY and CDR2 SAAADI. The CDR3 loop spans 14 amino acids. J lost 3 bases, V lost 2 bases, and 2 bases had no gene match. CDR3 nucleotides: TGCGCCAGCAGTGAGATGACTAGCGGCTACGAGCAGTACTTC. It codes for CASSEMTSGYEQYF.

The DNA for the CDR3 is TGTGCCAGTACCCTTGGGCCTAGCGTCGGCAATCAGCCCCAGCATTTT. Translation gives CASTLGPSVGNQPQHF. The V and J genes are TRBV19 and TRBJ1-5; unclear D gene. There are 16 residues in the CDR3. Germline CDR1 and CDR2: LNHDA and SQIVND (reference sequence). The V end was cut by 7 bases, the J end by 2 bases, with 18 bases between.

The chain links TRBV19 to TRBJ1-5; D uncertain. The V end was cut by 1 base, the J end by 5 bases, with 9 bases between. In germline, CDR1 is LNHDA, CDR2 SQIVND (reference sequence). This CDR3 is 14 amino acids long. The DNA of the CDR3 is TGTGCCAGTAGTATAGGCGGGCCCGATCAGCCCCAGCATTTT. It translates to CASSIGGPDQPQHF.

V and J are TRBV18 and TRBJ1-1; D call uncertain. The ends were cut back, 3 bases at V and 3 bases at J, with 8 bases in the middle. Germline V CDR1 and CDR2: KGHSH, LQKENI. The CDR3 covers 13 residues. CDR3 protein: CASSPPTYTEAFF. The CDR3, as DNA: TGTGCCAGCTCACCCCCAACTTACACTGAAGCTTTCTTT.

The rearrangement links TRBV4-1 to TRBJ2-5, with D maybe TRBD1 (7 bases). The germline V gene has CDR1 MGHRA and CDR2 YSYEKL. The CDR3 has 15 amino acids. Deletions cut 0 bases from V and 9 bases from J, with 17 bases between. The CDR3 loop is CASSQEVARGEAQYF. DNA of the CDR3: TGCGCCAGCAGCCAAGAAGTGGCCAGGGGGGAGGCCCAGTACTTC.

V and J are TRBV10-3 and TRBJ2-7; no definite D call. Germline CDR1 and CDR2: ENHRY and SYGVKD. This CDR3 comprises 15 residues. Trimming shortened V by 0 bases and J by 2 bases, and 11 bases separated the two germline ends. CDR3: CAISESTRNAYEQYF. Here the CDR3 DNA reads TGTGCCATCAGTGAGTCAACCAGGAACGCCTACGAGCAGTACTTC.

The V call is TRBV7-2, the J call TRBJ2-3, with 8 bases fitting TRBD2. J was trimmed by 1 base and V by 1 base; bases with no gene match: 13. CDR3 length: 19 amino acids. CDR1 and CDR2 from the germline V gene are SGHTA and FQGNSA. The CDR3 nucleotides read TGTGCCAGCAGCTTAGTAGTGGGACATAGCGGGATCCGCACAGATACGCAGTATTTT. It yields the protein CASSLVVGHSGIRTDTQYF.

Comment on this clone: At one end the junction does not follow the germline gene, possibly because of a read error. The chain combines TRBV2 with TRBJ1-5; 7 nucleotides agree with TRBD1. Germline assignment: CDR1 SNHLY and CDR2 FYNNEI. The CDR3 runs to 13 residues. CDR3 DNA sequence: TGTGCCAGCACCCGGACAGGAAATCAGCACCAGCATTTT. Its protein product is CASTRTGNQHQHF.

In DNA, the CDR3 is TGCGCCAGCAGCTTGGACGGGGTGGACTATGGCTACACCTTC. Protein: CASSLDGVDYGYTF. The chain has TRBV5-1 and TRBJ1-2; D unresolved. V was clipped by 0 bases and J by 3 bases, with 9 bases between them. From germline, CDR1 is SGHRS and CDR2 YFSETQ. CDR3 size: 14 residues.

The genes are TRBV30 and TRBJ1-5; D is perhaps TRBD1 (5 bases). Trimming cost V 5 bases and J 6 bases, with 20 bases left between them. Germline CDR1 GTSNPN, CDR2 SVGIG (reference sequence). This CDR3 has 15 residues. CDR3 nucleotide sequence: TGTGCCTGGTCACCCCAGGGCCTCGGGGGTCAGCCCCAGCATTTT. Translated, it gives CAWSPQGLGGQPQHF.

The CDR3 DNA is TGTGCCTGGAGAGAAAGGGCGGGGTACGAGCAGTACTTC. Its translation is CAWRERAGYEQYF. The rearrangement links TRBV30 to TRBJ2-7; possibly TRBD2 for D (6 bases). The CDR3 contains 13 residues. CDR1 is GTSNPN and CDR2 is SVGIG in the germline V gene (reference sequence). The germline V and J ends were trimmed by 3 bases and 4 bases, with 13 bases remaining between them.

The chain couples TRBV5-5 to TRBJ2-2; 8 bases are shared with TRBD1. CDR1 is SGHKS and CDR2 is YYEKEE in the germline V gene (reference sequence). The CDR3 is made up of 16 amino acids. V shed 4 bases, J shed 5 bases, and the junction held 10 bases outside the gene matches. CDR3 nucleotide sequence: TGTGCCAGCAGCGGACAGGGTTGGGTCGGGACCGGGGAGCTGTTTTTT. Encoded protein: CASSGQGWVGTGELFF.